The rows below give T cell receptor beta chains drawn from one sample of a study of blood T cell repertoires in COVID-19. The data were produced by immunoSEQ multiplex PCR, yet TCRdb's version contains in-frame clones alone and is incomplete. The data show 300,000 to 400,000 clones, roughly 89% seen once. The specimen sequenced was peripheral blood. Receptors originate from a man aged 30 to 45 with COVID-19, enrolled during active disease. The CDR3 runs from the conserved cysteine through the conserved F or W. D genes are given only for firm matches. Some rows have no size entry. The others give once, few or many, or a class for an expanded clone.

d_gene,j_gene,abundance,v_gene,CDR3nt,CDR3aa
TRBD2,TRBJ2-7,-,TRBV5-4,TGTGCCAGCAGCGAGAAGACTAGCGGGGCATACGAGCAGTACTTC,CASSEKTSGAYEQYF
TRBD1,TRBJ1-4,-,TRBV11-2,TGTGCCAGCAGAAACGTAGGGGGCGGTTATAATGAAAAACTGTTTTTT,CASRNVGGGYNEKLFF
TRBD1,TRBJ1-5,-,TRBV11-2,TGTGCCAGCAGCTTAGATAGGACAGGGGGGTTCAATCAGCCCCAGCATTTT,CASSLDRTGGFNQPQHF
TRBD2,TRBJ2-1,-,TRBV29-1,TGCAGCGTTGACCGATGGACTGCTAGCGGGAGGGCCTCCTACAATGAGCAGTTCTTC,CSVDRWTASGRASYNEQFF
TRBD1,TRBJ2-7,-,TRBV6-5,TGTGCCACCCTCGGGACAGCCTCCTACGAGCAGTACTTC,CATLGTASYEQYF
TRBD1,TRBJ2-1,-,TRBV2,TGTGCCAGCAGTGAGGGGACAGGATCCTACAATGAGCAGTTCTTC,CASSEGTGSYNEQFF
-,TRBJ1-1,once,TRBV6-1,TGTGCCAGCAAACTGAGGGCCGGGAACACTGAAGCTTTCTTT,CASKLRAGNTEAFF
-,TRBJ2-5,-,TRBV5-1,TGCGCCAGCAGTACCCTACTCCAAGAGACCCAGTACTTC,CASSTLLQETQYF
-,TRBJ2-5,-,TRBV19,TGTGCCAGTAGTAACAGGGCCCAAGAGACCCAGTACTTC,CASSNRAQETQYF
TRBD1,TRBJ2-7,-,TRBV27,TGTGCCAGCAGTTTTTCCGGGACAGGGCCCTACGAGCAGTACTTC,CASSFSGTGPYEQYF
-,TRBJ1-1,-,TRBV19,TGTGCCAGTAGTGGGCAGCTGAACACTGAAGCTTTCTTT,CASSGQLNTEAFF
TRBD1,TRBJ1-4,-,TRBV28,TGTGCCAGCAGTCCACCAGGGGGCGCGGGCGAAAAACTGTTTTTT,CASSPPGGAGEKLFF
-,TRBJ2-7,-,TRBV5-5,TGTGCCAGCAGCTTGCGGGGCCAGGGGGACTCTAACTCCTACGAGCAGTACTTC,CASSLRGQGDSNSYEQYF
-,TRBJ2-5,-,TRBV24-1,TGTGCCACCAGTGATTTGTCGGCGGGCTCCCAAGAGACCCAGTACTTC,CATSDLSAGSQETQYF
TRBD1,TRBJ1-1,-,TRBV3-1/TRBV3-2,TGTGCCAGCAGCCAATTGGGGACAGTGAACACTGAAGCTTTCTTT,CASSQLGTVNTEAFF
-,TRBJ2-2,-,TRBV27,TGTGCCAGCAGTCCTCTAGGGACATTGAACACCGGGGAGCTGTTTTTT,CASSPLGTLNTGELFF
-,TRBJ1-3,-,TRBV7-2,TGTGCCAGCAGCTTAACGGGAGCGGGAAACACCATATATTTT,CASSLTGAGNTIYF